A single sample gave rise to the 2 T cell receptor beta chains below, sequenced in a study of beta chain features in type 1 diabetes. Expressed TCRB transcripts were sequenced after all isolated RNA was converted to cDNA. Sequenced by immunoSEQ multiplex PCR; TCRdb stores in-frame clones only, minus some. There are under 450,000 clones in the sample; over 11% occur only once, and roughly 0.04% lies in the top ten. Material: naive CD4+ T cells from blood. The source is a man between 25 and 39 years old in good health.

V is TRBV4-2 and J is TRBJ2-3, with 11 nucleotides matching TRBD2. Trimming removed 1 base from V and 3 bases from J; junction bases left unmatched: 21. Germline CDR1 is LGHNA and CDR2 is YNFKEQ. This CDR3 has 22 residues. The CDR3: CASSQGKDRTSGPFRGTDTQYF. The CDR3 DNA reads TGTGCCAGCAGCCAAGGAAAGGATCGGACTAGCGGGCCTTTCCGGGGGACAGATACGCAGTATTTT.

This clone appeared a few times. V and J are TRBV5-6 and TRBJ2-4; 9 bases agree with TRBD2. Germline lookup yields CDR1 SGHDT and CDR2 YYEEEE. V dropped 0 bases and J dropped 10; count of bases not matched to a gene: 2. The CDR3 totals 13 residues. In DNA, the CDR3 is TGTGCCAGCAGCTTGGCCGCGGGAGGGATTCAGTACTTC. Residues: CASSLAAGGIQYF.